One sample yielded the 14 T cell receptor beta chains listed below, sequenced in a study of PD-L1 blockade in urothelial cancer. Sample time point: pretreatment peripheral blood. TCRdb keeps only in-frame clones here, not all; method: immunoSEQ multiplex PCR. The repertoire holds 50,000 to 55,000 clones, with around 80% as singletons. Sample: PBMCs, taken around atezolizumab (anti-PD-L1) treatment. These receptors came from a man aged 70-80 years with urothelial cancer.

V is TRBV7-8 and J is TRBJ1-2, with D unresolved. This CDR3 comprises 14 residues. From germline, CDR1 is SGHVS and CDR2 FQNEAQ. Trimming cost V 2 bases and J 3 bases, with 10 bases left between them. CDR3 region: CASSLWASDYGYTF. The CDR3 DNA is TGTGCCAGCAGCTTATGGGCATCTGACTATGGCTACACCTTC.

V and J are TRBV6-5 and TRBJ2-1; 8 bases line up with TRBD1. Looked up from germline, CDR1 is MNHEY and CDR2 is SVGAGI. The CDR3 is 13 amino acids. V shed 5 bases and J 6 bases; nucleotides not matched to a gene: 3. This CDR3 is CASSRQGPNEQFF. CDR3 DNA sequence: TGTGCCAGCAGTAGACAGGGGCCCAATGAGCAGTTCTTC.

As for this clone: Other DNA sequences in this specimen translate into the identical CDR3. The rearrangement uses TRBV2 and TRBJ2-3; TRBD1 might be the D (6 bases). The germline gives CDR1 SNHLY, CDR2 FYNNEI. V lost 5 bases, J lost 3 bases, and 12 bases lay in between. The CDR3 covers 14 residues. The CDR3 is CASSRQGRTDTQYF. The CDR3 bases are TGTGCCAGCAGTAGGCAGGGGCGGACAGATACGCAGTATTTT.

This chain connects TRBV19 to TRBJ1-5; D unclear. Germline CDR1 is LNHDA and CDR2 is SQIVND (reference sequence). The CDR3 runs 15 residues. Trimming removed 6 bases from V and 4 bases from J, with 16 bases in between. The CDR3 coding sequence is TGTGCCAGTAGGCCTTCGCACAATTTAAATCAGCCCCAGCATTTT. This gives the protein CASRPSHNLNQPQHF.

The chain uses TRBV28 and TRBJ2-7; tentatively, D is TRBD1 (6 bases). The CDR3 consists of 15 residues. Germline V CDR1 and CDR2: MDHEN, SYDVKM. Trimming left V 7 bases short and J 5 bases short, with 21 bases between. The CDR3 loop reads CASITGRLGSHEQYF. DNA of the CDR3: TGTGCCAGCATAACAGGGCGGCTGGGTAGCCACGAGCAGTACTTC.

This rearrangement joins TRBV28 to TRBJ1-2, with no clear D. This CDR3 region has 14 residues. Trimming took 4 bases from V and 6 from J, leaving 15 bases between them. CDR1 MDHEN and CDR2 SYDVKM come from the germline V gene. CDR3: CASSSPARRDGYTF. The CDR3 region has the DNA TGTGCCAGCAGTTCTCCCGCCCGACGGGATGGCTACACCTTC.

The chain combines TRBV11-2 with TRBJ1-4; 10 nucleotides agree with TRBD1. The V gene's germline CDR1 is SGHAT and CDR2 FQNNGV. The junction had 7 bases not matched to a gene; V was cut back by 2 bases and J by 10 bases. This CDR3 spans 15 amino acids. CDR3 in DNA: TGTGCCAGCAGCTTAACTATTGGGACAGGGGCAAAACTGTTTTTT. Translating gives CASSLTIGTGAKLFF.

This chain uses TRBV18 with TRBJ1-1; tentatively, D is TRBD1 (6 bases). The CDR3 loop spans 15 amino acids. Trimming left V 2 bases short and J 2 bases short, with 12 bases between. Germline V gene lookup returns CDR1 KGHSH and CDR2 LQKENI. The DNA for the CDR3 is TGTGCCAGCTCACCATTTGCAGGGGCAAACACTGAAGCTTTCTTT. This encodes CASSPFAGANTEAFF. Looking up the rest from reference TRBV18 and TRBJ1-1 gives the full variable domain: NAGVMQNPRHLVRRRGQEARLRCSPMKGHSHVYWYRQLPEEGLKFMVYLQKENIIDESGMPKERFSAEFPKEGPSILRIQQVVRGDSAAYFCASSPFAGANTEAFFGQGTRLTVV.

The V gene is TRBV28, the J gene TRBJ1-1; 7 bases agree with TRBD1. Germline V gene lookup returns CDR1 MDHEN and CDR2 SYDVKM. This CDR3 spans 13 amino acids. The junction had 7 bases not matched to a gene; V was cut back by 5 bases and J by 7 bases. CDR3 in DNA: TGTGCCAGCAGTCTCACGACAGGGCTTGAAGCTTTCTTT. It codes for CASSLTTGLEAFF.

The gene calls are TRBV11-1 and TRBJ2-1; TRBD2 matches at 7 bases. V dropped 3 bases and J dropped 0; count of bases not matched to a gene: 2. Germline CDR1 is SGHAT and CDR2 is FQDESV (reference sequence). This CDR3 has 15 residues. The DNA of the CDR3 is TGTGCCAGCAGCTTGCGGACTAGCTCCTACAATGAGCAGTTCTTC. Its translation is CASSLRTSSYNEQFF.

This clone was recorded only once. The chain couples TRBV29-1 to TRBJ2-3, with unresolved D. Trimming removed 1 base from V and 3 bases from J, with 8 bases in between. Germline CDR1 and CDR2: SQVTM and ANQGSEA. CDR3 length: 13 amino acids. CDR3 region: CSVEAYQTDTQYF. The CDR3 DNA reads TGCAGCGTTGAAGCTTACCAGACAGATACGCAGTATTTT.

The V call is TRBV29-1, the J call TRBJ1-1, with D perhaps matching TRBD1 (5 bases). The length of the CDR3 is 11 residues. V was cut by 5 bases and J by 7 bases, with 11 bases left in between. Germline lookup yields CDR1 SQVTM and CDR2 ANQGSEA. The CDR3 loop is CSVRQISEAFF. The CDR3 region has the DNA TGCAGCGTTAGACAGATAAGTGAAGCTTTCTTT. Complete variable domain (other parts from reference TRBV29-1 and TRBJ1-1): SAVISQKPSRDICQRGTSLTIQCQVDSQVTMMFWYRQQPGQSLTLIATANQGSEATYESGFVIDKFPISRPNLTFSTLTVSNMSPEDSSIYLCSVRQISEAFFGQGTRLTVV.

The V call is TRBV5-5, the J call TRBJ2-5, with 7 bases fitting TRBD1. CDR3 length: 14 amino acids. Germline CDR1 SGHKS, CDR2 YYEKEE (reference sequence). Unmatched junction bases numbered 8, after V lost 4 bases and J lost 5 bases. The DNA for the CDR3 is TGTGCCAGCAGCAGGACAGGCTTGGGGGAGACCCAGTACTTC. Amino acids: CASSRTGLGETQYF.

The V call is TRBV18, the J call TRBJ2-7; 8 nucleotides agree with TRBD1. Germline V gene sequence: CDR1 KGHSH, CDR2 LQKENI. The CDR3 extends over 12 amino acids. V shed 4 bases, J shed 7 bases, and the junction held 3 bases outside the gene matches. The CDR3 reads CASSQGTGEQYF. CDR3 coding DNA: TGTGCCAGCTCACAAGGGACAGGTGAGCAGTACTTC.